This TCR beta chain appears in the sequencing data of a study of siplizumab effects on memory and regulatory T cells. CDR1 and CDR2 from the germline V gene are LNHDA and SQIVND (reference sequence). CDR3 length: 14 amino acids. With V trimmed by 6 bases and J by 4 bases, 6 bases remained unmatched. This clone was observed a handful of times. Using immunoSEQ multiplex PCR, the repertoire was profiled, and TCRdb retains in-frame clones only, with some absent. The sample contains about 94,000 clones, approximately 95% of which appear only once. The rearrangement links TRBV19 to TRBJ1-1; the match to TRBD1 covers 9 bases. Sequenced material: non-Treg CD4+ T cells sorted from blood. The TCR was taken from a human donor in good health. CDR3 coding DNA: TGTGCCAGTAGGCGGACAGGGGAAGTCACTGAAGCTTTCTTT. Encoded protein: CASRRTGEVTEAFF.